This T cell receptor (beta chain) was retrieved from a study of cytomegalovirus exposure and HLA in healthy donors (TCRdb year 2017). Study-level background: According to an earlier analysis of 587 of the donors, some 180 million T cells yielded roughly 110 million unique TCR beta sequences and 276 Gb of sequence data. An early release that covered roughly 600 HLA-typed donors contained approximately 320 gigabases of sequencing data and 70 million to 100 million unique TCR sequences. Of the 350 to 400 genotyped donors, roughly 80% fell in the genetic ancestry cluster associated with self-reported Caucasian donors. The study aimed to test whether cataloging public T cell receptors could reveal signatures of past pathogen exposure. Using immunosequencing, the study profiled T cell repertoires from about 620 subjects and related those repertoires to cytomegalovirus serostatus. In addition to the first cohort of several hundred subjects, a separate validation cohort of approximately 110 different subjects was used. To predict cytomegalovirus infection status, the study brought together high-throughput TCR immunosequencing, statistical association of individual TCRs with disease status, and machine learning. In a later analysis, previously published TCR beta repertoires from 550 to 750 donors were re-analyzed and high-resolution HLA genotyping was added so that TCR occurrence patterns could be studied. In the later analysis, no new phenotypic data were used to find candidate immune exposures; instead, reliance was placed on TCR beta sequences and their occurrence across donors. An earlier analysis of 587 of the donors used high-throughput TCR beta sequencing to judge whether each TCR beta V gene segment behaved as functional or pseudogenic. Alongside the repertoire data, information on donor age, sex, ethnicity and CMV serostatus was compiled. A later genetic analysis used genome-wide SNP genotypes for about 65% of the 666 donors, treating that subset as a discovery cohort. All discovery cohort repertoires had been generated on a single sequencing platform. HLA typing included class I and class II loci at four-digit resolution. Typing coverage varied by locus: 629-630 donors for A, B, C, DRB1 and DQB1; 500 to 550 for DQA1; approximately 610 for DPA1; about 450 for DPB1. Because of strong linkage in the cohort, 5 or 6 DR-DQ haplotypes were treated as single units for association and clustering. Among about 360 genotyped donors of the cohort, an average of around 240,000 unique TCR beta nucleotide sequences were sequenced per donor, around 20% of them non-productive. Study-level results and caveats: Correlated functional status among segregating V segments might reflect linkage disequilibrium, but an unknown experimental factor could not be ruled out. Most TCR sequences were observed very rarely across donors, whereas some public TCRs were present in many individuals. The 87-base-pair reads could not distinguish some IMGT-functional V segments, including TRBV6-2 and TRBV6-3, so those segments were excluded. Most CMV-associated TCR beta chains appeared to be HLA-restricted in a later analysis, and the HLA associations seemed to be driven largely by CMV exposure. It was suggested by the authors that the approach could potentially be generalized to other disease states and immunological phenotypes. In the study, some 180 TCR beta chains were listed as associated with cytomegalovirus. Sequencing depth was assumed to be roughly uniform across donors in the presence/absence analyses, though that assumption may not hold. A later genetic analysis associated a missense DCLRE1C variant with V-gene and J-gene trimming of TCR beta chains, and an independent cohort replicated the association. The sequencing pipeline was judged likely to have produced a cluster of highly shared sequence variants as a technical artifact. Strong co-occurrence of HLA alleles, especially DR and DQ, made assigning TCR associations to individual alleles difficult. According to a later genetic analysis, donors in an Asian-associated ancestry cluster had fewer N-insertions in productive TCRs than the roughly 670-donor mean. In a later analysis, TCR association rates were found to vary across HLA loci, with the most associated TCRs seen for DRB1 alleles and the fewest for HLA-C alleles. For the cohort, immune exposure information was limited to CMV serostatus. This cohort had only TCR beta chains sequenced, and the lack of alpha or paired-chain data limited which features could be detected. Because HLA typing was missing for some donors at each locus, association tests included only the typed subset. A later analysis associated about 17,000 TCR beta sequences with specific HLA alleles at a false discovery rate of 0.05. In a later analysis, several top co-occurrence clusters were reported to appear linked to parvovirus B19, influenza, CMV and Epstein-Barr virus. In an earlier analysis of fewer than 750 of the donors, most TCR beta V segments were observed in productive rearrangements about 90% or about 30% of the time, broadly matching IMGT annotations. Roughly 17 rarely observed V segments, including chromosome 9 orphons, were excluded from the earlier analysis of some 590 of the donors because counts were too low. In a later analysis, HLA-associated TCR beta chains were found to be more clonally expanded and to have lower generation probabilities than equally common non-associated chains. In both the original and validation cohorts, the classifier was reported to diagnose cytomegalovirus status with high specificity and sensitivity. A further reported finding was that TCR beta sequences accurately predicted the HLA-A and HLA-B alleles for most subjects in the first cohort. In vitro tests confirmed that a few of the cytomegalovirus-associated TCR beta chains recognize cytomegalovirus antigens.

Library generation was performed with the immunoSEQ multiplex PCR assay. For the multiplex PCR, a mixture combining 60 forward primers for TCR Vbeta segments and 13 reverse primers for TCR Jbeta segments was used. Amplification of the CDR3 region of rearranged TCR beta genes was performed with a multiplex PCR assay on genomic DNA. Amplified TCR beta libraries were sequenced as 87-base-pair reads on the Illumina HiSeq System. As for the original processing: A later analysis counted tens of millions of unique TCR beta chains across the 700 or so repertoires, and roughly 9.9 million of these chains were shared by at least two donors. To remove PCR and sequencing errors, raw reads were error-corrected and collapsed into unique sequences using a nearest-neighbor algorithm that merged closely related sequences. Alignment of CDR3 sequences to IMGT reference sequences was used to assign V, D and J gene segments. Each retained sequence needed at least a six-nucleotide match to both a V gene segment and a J gene segment. Rearrangements were classified as productive when the CDR3 lacked stop codons and remained in frame with V and J, and all other rearrangements were classified as non-productive. CDR3 was defined by IMGT convention, running from the second conserved V-encoded cysteine to the conserved J-encoded phenylalanine. The earlier analysis of some 580 of the donors excluded any sequence lacking an unambiguous match to a single V gene segment. An earlier analysis of several hundred of the donors classified V segments as functional when productive rearrangements were above 56.7% and as segregating when the standard deviation between donors was above 5%. To diagnose cytomegalovirus status from the catalog of TCR beta chain sequences, a statistical classification framework was built. A later analysis assigned V and J genes by comparing TCR nucleotide sequences with IMGT/GENE-DB human TR gene sequences. The TCRdist pipeline was used in a later analysis to assign CDR3 sequences and most-parsimonious VDJ recombination scenarios. In a later analysis, each TCR beta chain was defined by its CDR3 amino acid sequence together with its V-gene family, and reads lacking a unique V-gene family were excluded. As a way to deal with suspected cross-contamination and a sequencing artifact, a later analysis dropped hundreds of nucleotide sequences that were highly shared and had low generation probability. For each public chain, a later analysis derived a clonal expansion index from normalized ranks of inferred template counts within each repertoire. In a later analysis, generation probabilities were computed with a VDJ recombination model fitted to out-of-frame rearrangements, and the resulting probabilities were checked against IGoR. In a later analysis, hypergeometric tests were used to score TCR-TCR, TCR-HLA and TCR-CMV co-occurrence, with a repertoire-size bias correction applied to TCR pairs. To estimate false discovery rates, a later analysis permuted the HLA or CMV assignments 20 times. In a later analysis, co-occurring TCRs were grouped with DBSCAN, and TCRdist sequence similarity was added when clustering was performed within HLA-allele-positive subsets. Repertoires with fewer than 30,000 or more than 120,000 public chains, plus five repertoires with anomalous nucleotide sharing, were excluded from co-occurrence clustering. TCRdb holds this immuneACCESS table with in-frame rearrangements only. Some clones are missing; in checked studies, unresolved V genes explain under half, and the rest has no known cause. V and J calls and clone size are copied from that table; D and trimming were computed from the DNA. The sample data list roughly 120,000 clones, and 75% of these were observed just once. Roughly 1.5% of the sample is in the top ten clones.

The CDR1 and CDR2 encoded by the germline V gene (reference sequence) are SGHNT and YYREEE. V lost 6 bases and J lost 2 bases, and the count of bases not matched to a germline gene is 11. From the cysteine up to the phenylalanine, the CDR3 has a length of 16 residues. The only DNA kept is the CDR3, 48 bases in frame from the first base. A note on this clone: The specificity of this receptor is unknown. No quality values exist for individual bases; no much larger clone is one base distant.

In total, around 600 healthy bone marrow donors made up the cohort. At the time of sampling, every cohort member was nominally healthy, though immune exposures that went unrecorded were likely present. The donor tested CMV seronegative and was one of the 352 seronegative cohort members. Every donor gave a peripheral blood sample, and the peripheral blood mononuclear cells from that sample were used for TCR beta sequencing. Genomic DNA extraction from the blood cell samples was performed with the Qiagen DNeasy Blood Extraction Kit. This receptor chain uses TRBV5-4 and TRBJ2-5, with 9 bases aligning to TRBD1. The clonotype was recovered from a woman aged 18 to 35 in good health and CMV-seronegative. Sequencing was done on a sample of PBMCs. CDR3 sequence: CASTPGRDREQETQYF. The DNA reads TGTGCCAGCACCCCAGGACGGGACAGGGAACAAGAGACCCAGTACTTC.